This T cell receptor beta chain appears in the sequencing data of a study of response to subunit inactivated influenza vaccine. Of note for this clonotype: Its cognate antigen is unknown.

The CDR3 is 15 amino acids. Germline CDR1 is SNHLY and CDR2 is FYNNEI. V shed 7 bases, J shed 2 bases, and the junction held 8 bases outside the gene matches. MiXCR, run by TCRdb on the RT-PCR reads, gives a single entry per CDR3 protein. The table shows hundreds of thousands of distinct CDR3 sequences, with approximately 18% occurring only once. General study results and limits: Few new T cells, the authors suggested, are recruited by each seasonal influenza vaccination.

The source of this sequence is a middle-aged man who received an inactivated influenza vaccine. This chain joins TRBV2 and TRBJ2-1; TRBD2 matches at 7 bases. Material: PBMCs from blood, obtained 4 to 6 days after vaccination. The DNA for the CDR3 is TGTGCCAGCAAGCAGACGGGAGGAGCCTACAATGAGCAGTTCTTC. It encodes CASKQTGGAYNEQFF.